The rows below give T cell receptor beta chains drawn from one sample of a study of blood T cell repertoires in COVID-19. TCRdb keeps only in-frame clones here, not all; method: immunoSEQ multiplex PCR. The sample lists some 300,000 clones, around nine tenths occurring once. The specimen sequenced was peripheral blood. The receptors shown here come from a woman aged 70-85 years with COVID-19, enrolled during active disease. CDR3s include the opening cysteine and the closing phenylalanine or tryptophan. The D gene is left open where the match is weak. Some rows have no size entry. The others give once, few or many, or a class for an expanded clone.

D	size	V	J	CDR3	DNA
TRBD2	-	TRBV12-3/TRBV12-4	TRBJ2-7	CASSSGGAYEQYF	TGTGCCAGCAGTAGCGGGGGGGCTTACGAGCAGTACTTC
TRBD1	-	TRBV28	TRBJ1-2	CASSLQGALHYGYTF	TGTGCCAGCAGTTTACAGGGGGCGCTCCACTATGGCTACACCTTC
-	-	TRBV19	TRBJ1-1	CASQLRKMNTEAFF	TGTGCCAGTCAACTACGGAAGATGAACACTGAAGCTTTCTTT
-	-	TRBV29-1	TRBJ2-4	CSVEDSYGSAKNIQYF	TGCAGCGTTGAAGATTCGTATGGGAGCGCCAAAAACATTCAGTACTTC
-	-	TRBV18	TRBJ2-5	CASSKSAVLRETQYF	TGTGCCAGCTCAAAATCCGCGGTCCTCCGGGAGACCCAGTACTTC
-	once	TRBV24-1	TRBJ2-5	CATSAPDSTQETQYF	TGTGCCACCAGTGCACCTGACAGCACTCAAGAGACCCAGTACTTC
TRBD1	-	TRBV2	TRBJ2-3	CASGQGGTDTQYF	TGTGCCAGCGGACAGGGGGGGACAGATACGCAGTATTTT
-	-	TRBV24-1	TRBJ1-2	CATSDSDFGGYTF	TGTGCCACCAGTGACTCGGACTTTGGTGGCTACACCTTC
-	-	TRBV7-9	TRBJ2-5	CASAGFRETQYF	TGTGCCAGCGCGGGGTTTCGGGAGACCCAGTACTTC
-	-	TRBV27	TRBJ2-7	CASSIRGRNEQYF	TGTGCCAGCAGCATCAGGGGTAGGAACGAGCAGTACTTC
-	-	TRBV29-1	TRBJ1-1	CSVEEQGYTEAFF	TGCAGCGTTGAGGAGCAGGGCTACACTGAAGCTTTCTTT
-	-	TRBV3-1/TRBV3-2	TRBJ1-5	CASSQGQPPYSNQPQHF	TGTGCCAGCAGCCAAGGACAGCCTCCTTATAGCAATCAGCCCCAGCATTTT
TRBD1	-	TRBV7-9	TRBJ1-2	CASSSDRGRPYGYTF	TGTGCCAGCAGCTCCGACAGGGGGCGCCCCTATGGCTACACCTTC
-	-	TRBV18	TRBJ1-1	CASSPDIGTEAFF	TGTGCCAGCTCGCCGGACATTGGCACTGAAGCTTTCTTT
-	-	TRBV6-5	TRBJ1-2	CASSYQGDSNYGYTF	TGTGCCAGCAGTTACCAGGGCGACTCTAACTATGGCTACACCTTC
-	few	TRBV10-3	TRBJ1-2	CAISKGKSGYTF	TGTGCCATCTCGAAGGGGAAAAGCGGCTACACCTTC
-	-	TRBV29-1	TRBJ2-7	CSVGERGSYEQYF	TGCAGCGTTGGGGAACGGGGTTCCTACGAGCAGTACTTC
-	-	TRBV6-5	TRBJ2-5	CASSIPNGVGETQYF	TGTGCCAGCAGTATACCAAACGGGGTTGGAGAGACCCAGTACTTC
TRBD1	-	TRBV6-5	TRBJ1-6	CASSPRQGGNSPLHF	TGTGCCAGCAGTCCTCGACAGGGTGGGAATTCACCCCTCCACTTT
-	-	TRBV3-1/TRBV3-2	TRBJ2-7	CASSHRDGSEQYF	TGTGCCAGCAGCCACCGGGACGGGAGCGAGCAGTACTTC
TRBD1	-	TRBV2	TRBJ1-2	CASGLDREGYGYTF	TGTGCCAGCGGCCTGGACAGGGAGGGCTATGGCTACACCTTC
TRBD2	-	TRBV28	TRBJ2-4	CASRPSGGTKNIQYF	TGTGCCAGCAGACCTAGCGGGGGGACCAAAAACATTCAGTACTTC
TRBD1	-	TRBV14	TRBJ1-6	CASSPMTGVETPLHF	TGTGCCAGCAGCCCGATGACAGGGGTAGAGACACCCCTCCACTTT
TRBD1	few	TRBV27	TRBJ1-2	CASSSPGTGVYGYTF	TGTGCCAGCAGTTCACCCGGGACAGGGGTCTATGGCTACACCTTC
TRBD1	-	TRBV6-2/TRBV6-3	TRBJ1-2	CASSYGPQGPYGYTF	TGTGCCAGCAGTTATGGCCCACAGGGGCCATATGGCTACACCTTC
TRBD2	-	TRBV19	TRBJ2-1	CASSVLAGVTRNEQFF	TGTGCCAGTAGTGTACTAGCGGGGGTTACGCGGAATGAGCAGTTCTTC
-	-	TRBV6-6	TRBJ2-5	CASSFSGQQETQYF	TGTGCCAGCAGTTTCTCTGGACAGCAAGAGACCCAGTACTTC
TRBD1	-	TRBV12-3/TRBV12-4	TRBJ1-1	CASSSYWDREAFF	TGTGCCAGCAGTTCATATTGGGACAGAGAAGCTTTCTTT
TRBD1	-	TRBV11-3	TRBJ2-7	CASSANRGEQYF	TGTGCCAGCAGCGCTAACAGGGGCGAGCAGTACTTC
TRBD2	-	TRBV4-1	TRBJ2-3	CASSPKKGRAGEVSSTDTQYF	TGCGCCAGCAGCCCGAAAAAGGGGAGAGCGGGGGAGGTGTCAAGCACAGATACGCAGTATTTT
-	-	TRBV30	TRBJ1-2	CAWSVPGGGFYGYTF	TGTGCCTGGAGTGTTCCTGGGGGGGGGTTTTATGGCTACACCTTC
-	once	TRBV6-1	TRBJ2-3	CASSEGGGRTDTQYF	TGTGCCAGCAGTGAGGGGGGGGGCCGAACAGATACGCAGTATTTT
TRBD1	-	TRBV28	TRBJ1-1	CASSSPGQGDTEAFF	TGTGCCAGCAGTTCCCCTGGACAGGGTGACACTGAAGCTTTCTTT
-	-	TRBV3-1/TRBV3-2	TRBJ1-3	CASSPGARNTIYF	TGTGCCAGCAGTCCAGGGGCCCGAAACACCATATATTTT
TRBD1	-	TRBV28	TRBJ1-1	CASSVRTGTQAFF	TGTGCCAGCAGTGTAAGGACAGGGACTCAAGCTTTCTTT
-	-	TRBV9	TRBJ1-2	CASSPDSNYGYTF	TGTGCCAGCAGCCCAGACAGTAACTATGGCTACACCTTC
TRBD1	-	TRBV5-1	TRBJ2-7	CASSSTGQLYEQYF	TGCGCCAGCAGCTCGACAGGGCAACTTTACGAGCAGTACTTC
TRBD1	-	TRBV24-1	TRBJ1-5	CATSDTGEGNQPQHF	TGTGCCACCAGTGATACAGGGGAGGGCAATCAGCCCCAGCATTTT
TRBD1	-	TRBV5-4	TRBJ1-2	CASSTPGQGASGYTF	TGTGCCAGCAGCACGCCGGGACAGGGGGCCTCAGGCTACACCTTC
TRBD1	-	TRBV6-6	TRBJ1-2	CASRSGTGGSGYTF	TGTGCCAGCAGATCCGGGACAGGGGGCAGTGGCTACACCTTC
-	few	TRBV13	TRBJ1-1	CASSLVANTEAFF	TGTGCCAGCAGCTTAGTGGCGAACACTGAAGCTTTCTTT
-	-	TRBV6-7	TRBJ1-1	CASTEDFGFEAFF	TGTGCCAGCACCGAGGACTTTGGGTTTGAAGCTTTCTTT
-	-	TRBV18	TRBJ2-7	CASSPTAYEQYF	TGTGCCAGCTCACCGACAGCCTACGAGCAGTACTTC
-	-	TRBV5-1	TRBJ2-2	CASSPAGTGITGELFF	TGCGCCAGCAGCCCCGCCGGAACAGGAATCACCGGGGAGCTGTTTTTT
TRBD1	few	TRBV28	TRBJ1-1	CASSPGTGGNTEAFF	TGTGCCAGCAGTCCCGGGACAGGGGGGAACACTGAAGCTTTCTTT
TRBD1	-	TRBV5-1	TRBJ2-6	CASSHGQGAVGANVLTF	TGCGCCAGCAGCCACGGACAGGGGGCGGTAGGGGCCAACGTCCTGACTTTC